This T cell receptor beta chain was captured by sequencing in a study of shared clonotypes between healthy human individuals. The data were produced by immunoSEQ multiplex PCR, yet TCRdb's version contains in-frame clones alone and is incomplete. Here the sample spans millions of clones, just under 95% being singletons. Germline V CDR1 and CDR2: ENHRY, SYGVKD. This CDR3 has 13 residues. Trimming took 6 bases from V and 7 from J, leaving 16 bases between them. Naive-designated CD8 cells lacked CD45RO, were positively enriched for CCR7, and omitted terminally differentiated effector memory CD45RA+ cells. Those who donated were healthy HIV-negative adults, with no recent acute infections or vaccinations reported.

The V call is TRBV10-3, the J call TRBJ2-7; no reliable D call. Source material: naive CD8+ T cells sorted from blood. The receptor's source is a man aged 18 to 30 in good health. The CDR3 is CAISARGSEEQYF. The CDR3, as DNA: TGTGCCATCAGCGCAAGAGGCTCCGAAGAGCAGTACTTC.